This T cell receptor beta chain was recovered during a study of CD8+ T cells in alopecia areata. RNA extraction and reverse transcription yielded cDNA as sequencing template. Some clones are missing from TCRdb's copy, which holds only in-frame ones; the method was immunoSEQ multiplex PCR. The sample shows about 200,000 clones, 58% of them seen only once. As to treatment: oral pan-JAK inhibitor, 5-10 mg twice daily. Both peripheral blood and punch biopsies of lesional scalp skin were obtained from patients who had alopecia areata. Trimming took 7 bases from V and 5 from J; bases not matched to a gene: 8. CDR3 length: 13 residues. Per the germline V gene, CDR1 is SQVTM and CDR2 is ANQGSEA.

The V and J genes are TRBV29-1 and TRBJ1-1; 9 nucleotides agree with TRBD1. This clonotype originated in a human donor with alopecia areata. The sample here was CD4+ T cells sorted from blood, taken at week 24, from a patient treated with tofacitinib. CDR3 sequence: CSGNRGLGTEAFF. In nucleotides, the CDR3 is TGCAGCGGAAACAGGGGGCTCGGAACTGAAGCTTTCTTT.